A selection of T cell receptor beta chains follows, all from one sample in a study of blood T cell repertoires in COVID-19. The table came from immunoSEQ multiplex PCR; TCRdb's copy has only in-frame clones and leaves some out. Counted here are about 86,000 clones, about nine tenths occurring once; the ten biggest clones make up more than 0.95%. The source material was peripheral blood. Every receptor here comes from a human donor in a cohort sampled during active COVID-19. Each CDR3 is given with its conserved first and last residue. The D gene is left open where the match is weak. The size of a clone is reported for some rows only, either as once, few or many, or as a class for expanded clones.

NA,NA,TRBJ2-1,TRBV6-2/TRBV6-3,CASSYPPLTEMDEQFF,TGTGCCAGCAGTTACCCGCCCTTAACAGAGATGGATGAGCAGTTCTTC
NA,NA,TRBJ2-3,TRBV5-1,CASSWRGAGEGADTQYF,TGCGCCAGCAGCTGGAGGGGGGCGGGAGAGGGCGCAGATACGCAGTATTTT
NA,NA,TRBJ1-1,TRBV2,CASKADMNTEAFF,TGTGCCAGCAAGGCAGACATGAACACTGAAGCTTTCTTT
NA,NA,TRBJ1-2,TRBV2,CASRWTANYGYTF,TGTGCCAGCCGCTGGACAGCTAACTATGGCTACACCTTC
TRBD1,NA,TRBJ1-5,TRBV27,CASNPGDSSNQPQHF,TGTGCCAGCAATCCCGGGGACAGTAGCAATCAGCCCCAGCATTTT
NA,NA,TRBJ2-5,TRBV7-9,CASSSPDIEGETQYF,TGTGCCAGCAGCTCCCCGGACATAGAAGGAGAGACCCAGTACTTC
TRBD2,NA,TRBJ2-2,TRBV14,CASSPVNSGHGELFF,TGTGCCAGCAGCCCAGTAAATAGCGGGCACGGGGAGCTGTTTTTT
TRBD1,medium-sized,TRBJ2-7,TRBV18,CASSTGTGSNEQYF,TGTGCCAGCTCAACCGGGACAGGATCTAACGAGCAGTACTTC
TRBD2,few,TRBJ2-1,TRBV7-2,CASSLTSGSISEQFF,TGTGCCAGCAGCTTGACTAGCGGGAGTATTAGTGAGCAGTTCTTC
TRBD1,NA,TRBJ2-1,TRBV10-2,CASTQQGSSYNEQFF,TGCGCCAGCACCCAACAGGGGTCGTCCTACAATGAGCAGTTCTTC
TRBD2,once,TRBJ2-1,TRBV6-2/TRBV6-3,CASSYPREGLDEQFF,TGTGCCAGCAGTTACCCCCGGGAGGGCCTTGATGAGCAGTTCTTC
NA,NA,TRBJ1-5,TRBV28,CASMWGYNQPQHF,TGTGCCAGCATGTGGGGCTACAATCAGCCCCAGCATTTT
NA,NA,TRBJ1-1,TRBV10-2,CASSESREGTEAFF,TGCGCCAGCAGTGAGTCGAGGGAGGGCACTGAAGCTTTCTTT
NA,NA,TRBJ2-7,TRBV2,CASKSEGTGSYEQYF,TGTGCCAGCAAATCGGAGGGTACCGGCTCCTACGAGCAGTACTTC
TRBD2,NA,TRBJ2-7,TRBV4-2,CASSQRTTSGSLDEQYF,TGTGCCAGCAGCCAAAGAACGACTAGCGGGAGCCTCGACGAGCAGTACTTC
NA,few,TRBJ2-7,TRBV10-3,CAISEWGGREGEQYF,TGTGCCATCAGTGAATGGGGGGGGCGCGAGGGCGAGCAGTACTTC
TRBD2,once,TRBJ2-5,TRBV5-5,CASSPWTSGGETQYF,TGTGCCAGCAGCCCCTGGACTAGCGGAGGGGAGACCCAGTACTTC
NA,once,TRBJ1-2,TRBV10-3,CAINLAGDVGYTF,TGTGCCATCAACCTTGCAGGGGATGTAGGCTACACCTTC
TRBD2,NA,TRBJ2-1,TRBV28,CASSYGGTSGNEQFF,TGTGCCAGCAGTTACGGAGGGACTAGCGGCAATGAGCAGTTCTTC